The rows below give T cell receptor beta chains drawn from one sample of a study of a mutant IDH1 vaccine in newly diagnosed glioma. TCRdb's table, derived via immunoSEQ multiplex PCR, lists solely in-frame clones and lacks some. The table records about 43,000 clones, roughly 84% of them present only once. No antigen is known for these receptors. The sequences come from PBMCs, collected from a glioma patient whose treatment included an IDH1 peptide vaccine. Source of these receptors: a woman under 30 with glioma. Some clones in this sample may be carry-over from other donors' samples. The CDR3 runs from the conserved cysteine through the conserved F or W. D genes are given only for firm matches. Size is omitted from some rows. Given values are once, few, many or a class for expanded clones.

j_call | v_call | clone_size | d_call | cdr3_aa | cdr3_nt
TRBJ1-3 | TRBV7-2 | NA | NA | CASSFQGRNSGNTIYF | TGTGCCAGCAGCTTCCAAGGACGGAACTCTGGAAACACCATATATTTT
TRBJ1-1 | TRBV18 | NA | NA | CASSPLGGWDTEAFF | TGTGCCAGCTCACCACTAGGAGGTTGGGACACTGAAGCTTTCTTT
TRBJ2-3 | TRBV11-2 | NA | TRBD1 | CASSLRGRTDTQYF | TGTGCCAGCAGCTTGAGGGGGCGCACAGATACGCAGTATTTT
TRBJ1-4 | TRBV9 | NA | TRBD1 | CASSPQGTTNEKLFF | TGTGCCAGCAGCCCACAGGGGACCACTAATGAAAAACTGTTTTTT
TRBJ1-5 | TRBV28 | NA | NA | CASSHGALNQPQHF | TGTGCCAGCAGTCACGGGGCTCTTAATCAGCCCCAGCATTTT
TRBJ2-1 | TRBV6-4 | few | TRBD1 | CASSSGQSSYNEQFF | TGTGCCAGCAGCTCGGGACAGAGCTCCTACAATGAGCAGTTCTTC
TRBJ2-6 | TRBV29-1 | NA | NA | CSVDPADSGANVLTF | TGCAGCGTTGACCCGGCGGATTCTGGGGCCAACGTCCTGACTTTC
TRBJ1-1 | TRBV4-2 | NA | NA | CASSQRGSNTEAFF | TGTGCCAGCAGCCAACGGGGGTCGAACACTGAAGCTTTCTTT
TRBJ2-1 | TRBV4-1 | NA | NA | CASSQNGPQDEQFF | TGCGCCAGCAGCCAGAACGGGCCCCAGGATGAGCAGTTCTTC
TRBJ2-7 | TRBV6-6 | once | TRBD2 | CASSPRGLAYYEQYF | TGTGCCAGCAGCCCCCGAGGACTAGCTTACTACGAGCAGTACTTC
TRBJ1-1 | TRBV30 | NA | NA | CAWSVFRGTEAFF | TGTGCCTGGAGTGTATTTAGAGGGACTGAAGCTTTCTTT
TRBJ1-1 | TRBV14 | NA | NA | CASSHIGLPNTEAFF | TGTGCCAGCAGCCACATAGGACTGCCGAACACTGAAGCTTTCTTT
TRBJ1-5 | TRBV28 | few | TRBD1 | CASSYPRTGTLINQPQHF | TGTGCCAGCAGTTACCCGCGGACAGGGACATTAATCAATCAGCCCCAGCATTTT
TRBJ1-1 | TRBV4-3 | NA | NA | CASSRVLDTEAFF | TGCGCCAGCAGCCGGGTACTGGATACTGAAGCTTTCTTT
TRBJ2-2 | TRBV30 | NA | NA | CAWRGVGTGELFF | TGTGCCTGGAGAGGTGTAGGCACCGGGGAGCTGTTTTTT
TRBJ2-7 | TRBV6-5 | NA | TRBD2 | CASRAGGTYEQYF | TGTGCCAGCAGGGCGGGGGGGACCTACGAGCAGTACTTC
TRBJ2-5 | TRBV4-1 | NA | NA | CASSQEIQETQYF | TGCGCCAGCAGCCAAGAGATCCAAGAGACCCAGTACTTC
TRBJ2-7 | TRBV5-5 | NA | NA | CASSQTGTIYEQYF | TGTGCCAGCAGCCAAACCGGGACAATCTACGAGCAGTACTTC
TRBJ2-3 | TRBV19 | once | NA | CASSSGSTDTQYF | TGTGCCAGTAGTTCTGGGAGCACAGATACGCAGTATTTT
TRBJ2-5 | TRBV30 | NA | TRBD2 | CAWMRSSGETQYF | TGTGCCTGGATGAGGTCTAGCGGTGAGACCCAGTACTTC
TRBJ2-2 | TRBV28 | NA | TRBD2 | CATLPGLAGFGELFF | TGTGCCACCTTACCGGGACTAGCGGGTTTCGGGGAGCTGTTTTTT
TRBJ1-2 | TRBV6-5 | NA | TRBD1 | CASSRTGGGYTF | TGTGCCAGCAGCCGGACAGGTGGAGGCTACACCTTC
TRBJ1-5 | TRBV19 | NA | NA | CASSTLQGLEQPQHF | TGTGCCAGTAGTACCCTCCAGGGGCTGGAGCAGCCCCAGCATTTT
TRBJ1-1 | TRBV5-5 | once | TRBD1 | CASSPGTGNFAEAFF | TGTGCCAGCAGCCCTGGGACAGGGAACTTCGCTGAAGCTTTCTTT
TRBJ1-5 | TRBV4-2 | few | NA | CASSPTQQGWVNQPQHF | TGTGCCAGCAGCCCCACCCAACAGGGATGGGTCAATCAGCCCCAGCATTTT
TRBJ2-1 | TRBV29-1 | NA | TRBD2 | CSASAGGPYEQFF | TGCAGCGCCTCAGCGGGAGGGCCGTATGAGCAGTTCTTC
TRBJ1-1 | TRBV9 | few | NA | CASSAGGGTEAFF | TGTGCCAGCAGCGCGGGGGGAGGCACTGAAGCTTTCTTT
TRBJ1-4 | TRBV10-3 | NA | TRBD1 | CAIRQGTENEKLFF | TGTGCCATCAGGCAAGGGACAGAGAATGAAAAACTGTTTTTT
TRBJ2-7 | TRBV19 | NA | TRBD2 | CASSFATSGGRYEQYF | TGTGCCAGTAGTTTCGCGACTAGCGGGGGGCGTTACGAGCAGTACTTC
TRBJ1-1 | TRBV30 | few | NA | CAWSVGANTEAFF | TGTGCCTGGAGTGTCGGGGCAAACACTGAAGCTTTCTTT
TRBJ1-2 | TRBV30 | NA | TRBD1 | CAGTASSYGYTF | TGTGCCGGGACAGCAAGTAGCTATGGCTACACCTTC
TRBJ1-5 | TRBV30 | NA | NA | CAWAPDSHPHQPQHF | TGTGCCTGGGCGCCGGACTCCCACCCTCATCAGCCCCAGCATTTT
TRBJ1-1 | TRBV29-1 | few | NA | CSAKQGLNAEAFF | TGCAGCGCTAAACAGGGCCTGAACGCTGAAGCTTTCTTT
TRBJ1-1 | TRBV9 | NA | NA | CASSVRSENTEAFF | TGTGCCAGCAGCGTCCGAAGTGAGAACACTGAAGCTTTCTTT
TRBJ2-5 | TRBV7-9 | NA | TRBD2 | CASSSRTSGIVTQYF | TGTGCCAGCAGCTCCCGGACTAGCGGGATTGTGACCCAGTACTTC
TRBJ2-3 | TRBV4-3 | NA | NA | CASSQVSGLGLGTQYF | TGCGCCAGCAGCCAAGTAAGCGGTTTGGGGCTAGGTACGCAGTATTTT
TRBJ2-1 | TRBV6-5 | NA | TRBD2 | CASRAGLAGYNEQFF | TGTGCCAGCAGAGCGGGACTAGCGGGATACAATGAGCAGTTCTTC